This entry concerns a single T cell receptor (beta chain). As handled by the study authors: Quantification of nucleated cells was approximated via reference gene primer amplification. Measured with immunoSEQ multiplex PCR; TCRdb has only the in-frame clones, and not every one. D and trimming come from the DNA, and the V and J calls and clone size come from that table. The data contain about 140,000 clones, 65% to 80% of them seen just once; the ten biggest clones take up roughly 13%. This entry comes from a study of blood T cell repertoires in COVID-19. The CDR3 has 14 amino acids. V lost 1 base and J lost 5; bases outside the gene matches: 1. Germline V gene sequence: CDR1 LGHDT, CDR2 YNNKEL (reference sequence).

V and J are TRBV3-1 (or the pseudogene TRBV3-2) and TRBJ2-7; 11 nucleotides align to TRBD2. The specimen was peripheral blood. The receptor was derived from a man aged 80 or over with acute or convalescent COVID-19. The DNA for the CDR3 is TGTGCCAGCAGCCAAGCTAGCGGGGGGAACGAGCAGTACTTC. This codes for CASSQASGGNEQYF.